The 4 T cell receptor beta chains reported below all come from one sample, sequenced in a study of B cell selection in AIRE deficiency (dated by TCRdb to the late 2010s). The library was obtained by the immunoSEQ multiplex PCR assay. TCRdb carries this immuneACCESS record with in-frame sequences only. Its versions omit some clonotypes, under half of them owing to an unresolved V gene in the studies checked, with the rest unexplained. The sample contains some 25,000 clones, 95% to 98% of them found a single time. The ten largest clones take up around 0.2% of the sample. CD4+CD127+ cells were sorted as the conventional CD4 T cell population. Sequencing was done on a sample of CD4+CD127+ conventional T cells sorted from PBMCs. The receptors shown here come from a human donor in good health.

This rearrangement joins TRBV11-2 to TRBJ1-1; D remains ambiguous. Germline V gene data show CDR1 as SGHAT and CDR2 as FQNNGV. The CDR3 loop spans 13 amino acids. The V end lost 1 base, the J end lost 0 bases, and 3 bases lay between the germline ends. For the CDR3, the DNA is TGTGCCAGCAGCTTAGGGTTGAACACTGAAGCTTTCTTT. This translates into CASSLGLNTEAFF.

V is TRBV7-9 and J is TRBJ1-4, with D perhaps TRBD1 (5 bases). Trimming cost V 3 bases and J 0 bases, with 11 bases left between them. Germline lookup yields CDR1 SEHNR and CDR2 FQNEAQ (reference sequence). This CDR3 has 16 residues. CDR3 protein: CASSFGAGATNEKLFF. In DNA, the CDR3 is TGTGCCAGCAGCTTCGGGGCGGGGGCAACTAATGAAAAACTGTTTTTT.

The CDR3 here is CASSSPGLNEAFF. The CDR3 region has the DNA TGTGCCAGCAGCTCCCCGGGGTTGAATGAAGCTTTCTTT. The V call is TRBV6-1, the J call TRBJ1-1; D call uncertain. This CDR3 is built from 13 residues. V lost 6 bases and J lost 7, with 15 bases in between. CDR1 is MNHNS and CDR2 is SASEGT in the germline V gene.

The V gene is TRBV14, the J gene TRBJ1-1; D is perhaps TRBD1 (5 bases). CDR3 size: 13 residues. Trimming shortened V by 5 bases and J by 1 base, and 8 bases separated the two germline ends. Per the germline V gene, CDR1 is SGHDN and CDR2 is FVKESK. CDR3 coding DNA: TGTGCCAGCAGCTCCCAGGGGAACACTGAAGCTTTCTTT. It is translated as CASSSQGNTEAFF.